The 14 T cell receptor beta chains presented below share a single source sample, sequenced in a study of blood T cell repertoires in COVID-19. Assay used: immunoSEQ multiplex PCR; TCRdb lists only in-frame clones, some missing. This table has 40,000 to 55,000 clones, 88% appearing once. The sample consisted of peripheral blood. The receptors were gathered from a human donor in a cohort sampled during active COVID-19.

The gene calls are TRBV7-2 and TRBJ2-5, with 7 bases matching TRBD2. The CDR3 totals 15 residues. Germline V gene lookup returns CDR1 SGHTA and CDR2 FQGNSA. The ends lost 1 base at V and 5 bases at J; junction bases unmatched: 7. CDR3 DNA: TGTGCCAGCAGCTTAGGGGTCGCCGGGGGGGAGACCCAGTACTTC. Translation: CASSLGVAGGETQYF.

This clone came up once. The V call is TRBV7-9, the J call TRBJ1-1; unclear D gene. The V end was cut by 5 bases, the J end by 7 bases, with 11 bases between. Germline lookup yields CDR1 SEHNR and CDR2 FQNEAQ (reference sequence). There are 12 residues in the CDR3. The chain's CDR3 is CASSDDTFEAFF. For the CDR3, the DNA is TGTGCCAGCAGCGATGACACCTTTGAAGCTTTCTTT.

The V gene is TRBV12-3 or TRBV12-4, the J gene TRBJ2-1; D not certain. This CDR3 is built from 12 residues. V was shortened by 7 bases and J by 6 bases, with 10 bases between the two germline ends. This CDR3 reads CASTMPPNEQFF. The DNA for the CDR3 is TGTGCCAGCACTATGCCCCCCAATGAGCAGTTCTTC.

This rearrangement joins TRBV3-1 (or the pseudogene TRBV3-2) to TRBJ1-5; no firm D call. Germline-derived CDR1 and CDR2 are LGHDT and YNNKEL (reference sequence). Deletions cut 2 bases from V and 6 bases from J, with 11 bases between. The CDR3 covers 14 residues. Here the CDR3 reads CASSQYGRGQPQHF. In DNA form, the CDR3 reads TGTGCCAGCAGCCAATACGGGCGGGGTCAGCCCCAGCATTTT.

The chain has TRBV7-2 and TRBJ2-3; TRBD1 is a possible D gene (6 bases). Germline lookup yields CDR1 SGHTA and CDR2 FQGNSA. V lost 3 bases and J 2 bases, leaving 12 bases between the germline ends. The length of the CDR3 is 15 residues. CDR3 amino acids: CASSFAGVSTDTQYF. CDR3 DNA: TGTGCCAGCAGCTTTGCAGGGGTCTCCACAGATACGCAGTATTTT.

A note on this clone: This sample also contains other DNA sequences that code for the same CDR3. The chain recombines TRBV6-6 with TRBJ1-1; D unresolved. Per the germline V gene, CDR1 is MNHNY and CDR2 is SVGAGI (reference sequence). V was pared by 0 bases and J by 2 bases, with 7 bases between. The length of the CDR3 is 14 residues. The CDR3 here is CASSYSEGNTEAFF. The CDR3 nucleotides read TGTGCCAGCAGTTACTCAGAGGGAAACACTGAAGCTTTCTTT.

V is TRBV7-2 and J is TRBJ2-1; 10 bases agree with TRBD1. Germline V gene lookup returns CDR1 SGHTA and CDR2 FQGNSA. V was pared by 3 bases and J by 4 bases, with 3 bases of the junction left unmatched. This CDR3 comprises 15 residues. The CDR3 protein is CASSFDRGLYNEQFF. The CDR3 DNA reads as TGTGCCAGCAGCTTTGACAGGGGGCTTTACAATGAGCAGTTCTTC.

This rearrangement joins TRBV9 to TRBJ2-2, with TRBD1 matching 7 bases. V was pared by 0 bases and J by 4 bases, with 9 bases of the junction left unmatched. The V gene's germline CDR1 is SGDLS and CDR2 YYNGEE. This CDR3 comprises 17 residues. The CDR3 DNA sequence: TGTGCCAGCAGCGTAGGCCCCAGGACAGGTACCACCGGGGAGCTGTTTTTT. Protein product: CASSVGPRTGTTGELFF.

This clone appeared a single time. The V and J genes are TRBV27 and TRBJ2-5; D not certain. The V end was cut by 1 base, the J end by 1 base, with 7 bases between. In germline, CDR1 is MNHEY, CDR2 SMNVEV (reference sequence). The CDR3 sequence is 14 residues long. The CDR3 loop is CASSLWAGQETQYF. CDR3 nucleotides: TGTGCCAGCAGTTTATGGGCCGGCCAAGAGACCCAGTACTTC.

J is TRBJ1-2 and V is TRBV6-5; 8 positions match TRBD1. CDR1 is MNHEY and CDR2 is SVGAGI in the germline V gene. Trimming cost V 6 bases and J 4 bases; bases outside gene matches: 7. The CDR3 length is 14 residues. The CDR3 is CASRPGQETYGYTF. In DNA, the CDR3 is TGTGCCAGCAGGCCGGGACAGGAAACCTATGGCTACACCTTC.

The chain joins TRBV5-8 to TRBJ2-3; TRBD1 agrees at 10 bases. V dropped 2 bases and J dropped 3; count of bases not matched to a gene: 3. Germline V gene sequence: CDR1 SGHTS, CDR2 YDEGEE. The CDR3 sequence is 15 residues long. The CDR3 loop reads CASSFRDRGTDTQYF. In nucleotides, the CDR3 is TGTGCCAGCAGCTTCCGGGACAGGGGAACAGATACGCAGTATTTT.

CDR3 nucleotide sequence: TGTGCCAGCAGCTATGGGACTAGCCGGGGTTTCCAAGAGACCCAGTACTTC. Encoded protein: CASSYGTSRGFQETQYF. The rearrangement links TRBV5-4 to TRBJ2-5, with 9 bases that match TRBD2. This CDR3 contains 17 residues. V dropped 3 bases and J dropped 1; count of bases not matched to a gene: 10. Germline CDR1 SGHNT, CDR2 YYREEE (reference sequence).

The chain uses TRBV5-1 and TRBJ2-3, with a tentative D call TRBD1 (6 bases). The V end was cut by 0 bases, the J end by 3 bases, with 8 bases between. The V gene's germline CDR1 is SGHRS and CDR2 YFSETQ. The CDR3 covers 14 residues. CDR3 in DNA: TGCGCCAGCAGCTTGGTGGGGGCAACAGATACGCAGTATTTT. Amino acids: CASSLVGATDTQYF.

This clone was detected only a few times. The chain employs TRBV7-9 and TRBJ1-6; no firm D call. This CDR3 is 14 amino acids long. Trimming stripped 3 bases from V and 6 bases from J, with 9 bases between. Germline lookup yields CDR1 SEHNR and CDR2 FQNEAQ (reference sequence). The CDR3 reads CASSFGGINSPLHF. The CDR3 DNA reads as TGTGCCAGCAGCTTCGGCGGGATTAATTCACCCCTCCACTTT.